Described below is a single T cell receptor beta chain sequence and its context. No antigen is known for it. The data are from a study of cytomegalovirus exposure and HLA in healthy donors. PCR was performed using 60 Vbeta and 13 Jbeta primers. Sequenced by immunoSEQ multiplex PCR; TCRdb stores in-frame clones only, minus some. The data contain fewer than 350,000 clones, 70% to 90% of them singletons. Study conclusions and caveats: Cytomegalovirus-associated status was assigned to 150 to 200 TCR beta chains. Accurate HLA-A and HLA-B prediction from TCR beta sequences was reported for most subjects. A later analysis showed TCR association rates differing by HLA locus, peaking at DRB1 and lowest at HLA-C. Earlier results showed most TCR beta V segments being productive about 87% or about 30% of the time.

The CDR3 totals 16 residues. The germline V gene encodes CDR1 MNHNS and CDR2 SASEGT. The V and J ends lost 0 bases and 7 bases respectively, with 13 bases between them. The sample comprised PBMCs. This receptor was obtained from a woman under 30 in good health and CMV-seronegative. The chain recombines TRBV6-1 with TRBJ1-6; D possibly corresponds to TRBD1 (6 bases). CDR3 nucleotide sequence: TGTGCCAGCAGTGAAGCGCCCGGACAGACCAATTCACCCCTCCACTTT. This codes for CASSEAPGQTNSPLHF.